Shown below are 17 T cell receptor beta chains from a single sample sequenced in a study of cytomegalovirus exposure and HLA in healthy donors. The PCR employed 60 Vbeta primers together with 13 Jbeta primers. Sequenced by immunoSEQ multiplex PCR; TCRdb stores in-frame clones only, minus some. The data show approximately 150,000 clones, roughly three quarters seen once. Material for sequencing was PBMCs. The receptors were sampled from a woman in her sixties or seventies in good health and CMV-seronegative.

This clone was seen a handful of times. The V and J genes are TRBV27 and TRBJ2-3, with 13 bases lining up with TRBD2. V trimming: 6 bases; J trimming: 0 bases; junction bases outside the gene matches: 6. Looked up from germline, CDR1 is MNHEY and CDR2 is SMNVEV (reference sequence). The CDR3 covers 17 residues. The CDR3 sequence is CASRPGTSGVSTDTQYF. The CDR3 DNA reads TGTGCCAGCAGACCCGGGACTAGCGGGGTTAGCACAGATACGCAGTATTTT.

This clone has a handful of counts. This rearrangement joins TRBV4-1 to TRBJ2-7, with D maybe TRBD2 (5 bases). The assigned J gene may be wrong: the sequence end matches TRBJ2-5 better. The CDR3 extends over 16 amino acids. The germline CDR1 and CDR2 sequences are MGHRA and YSYEKL. The CDR3 DNA sequence: TGCGCCAGCAGCCCTACGTGGGGAGAGGACCAAGAGACCCAGTACTTC. Amino acids: CASSPTWGEDQETQYF.

The chain links TRBV7-3 to TRBJ2-2, with D possibly being TRBD2 (5 bases). The CDR3 runs to 13 residues. Trimming removed 5 bases at V and 5 bases at J, with 9 bases between. Germline V lookup: CDR1 SGHTA, CDR2 FQGTGA. This CDR3 reads CASSPPGTGELFF. In DNA form, the CDR3 reads TGTGCCAGCAGCCCTCCGGGGACCGGGGAGCTGTTTTTT.

This chain's CDR3 is CAIRTTGNTEAFF. For the CDR3, the DNA is TGTGCCATCAGAACTACGGGGAACACTGAAGCTTTCTTT. The chain is built from TRBV10-3 and TRBJ1-1; D not certain. CDR3 length: 13 residues. In germline, CDR1 is ENHRY, CDR2 SYGVKD. With 6 bases removed from V and 1 base from J, the gap between germline ends came to 9 bases.

The V and J genes are TRBV30 and TRBJ2-1; D call uncertain. Trimming took off 5 bases at V and 5 bases at J, with 13 bases between the two ends. The CDR3 extends over 13 amino acids. Germline-derived CDR1 and CDR2 are GTSNPN and SVGIG (reference sequence). CDR3 loop: CAWGRGRHNEQFF. The CDR3, as DNA: TGTGCCTGGGGAAGAGGCCGTCACAATGAGCAGTTCTTC.

This clone occurred a few times. The chain combines TRBV19 with TRBJ1-5; the match to TRBD1 covers 8 bases. Germline lookup yields CDR1 LNHDA and CDR2 SQIVND (reference sequence). V lost 10 bases, J lost 2 bases, and 10 bases stayed unmatched. The CDR3 has 15 amino acids. This CDR3 is CATKRTGYGNQPQHF. In nucleotides, the CDR3 is TGTGCCACCAAAAGGACAGGGTACGGCAATCAGCCCCAGCATTTT.

The rearrangement links TRBV5-6 to TRBJ1-6; 9 bases map to TRBD1. The germline CDR1 and CDR2 sequences are SGHDT and YYEEEE. V lost 6 bases, J lost 11 bases, and 18 bases stayed unmatched. The CDR3 runs 17 residues. The CDR3 DNA follows: TGTGCCAGCACACACAAATACAGGGGGCCCGCTTATCCACCCCTCCACTTT. Encoded protein: CASTHKYRGPAYPPLHF. Supplemented by reference TRBV5-6 and TRBJ1-6, the full variable domain reads DAGVTQSPTHLIKTRGQQVTLRCSPKSGHDTVSWYQQALGQGPQFIFQYYEEEERQRGNFPDRFSGHQFPNYSSELNVNALLLGDSALYLCASTHKYRGPAYPPLHFGNGTRLTVT.

This sequence joins TRBV2 and TRBJ2-7, with TRBD1 matching 8 bases. This CDR3 is 16 amino acids long. Germline CDR1 SNHLY, CDR2 FYNNEI. The trim removed 6 bases at V and 4 bases at J, leaving 14 bases unmatched. CDR3 protein: CASRATGVTKRYEQYF. The CDR3 DNA sequence: TGTGCCAGCAGAGCGACAGGGGTGACTAAACGGTACGAGCAGTACTTC.

This rearrangement joins TRBV19 to TRBJ2-6, with no clear D. The CDR3 is made up of 15 amino acids. The V gene's germline CDR1 is LNHDA and CDR2 SQIVND (reference sequence). Trimming removed 4 bases at V and 0 bases at J, with 7 bases between. The CDR3 region is CASSKPSSGANVLTF. Written as DNA, the CDR3 is TGTGCCAGTAGTAAACCCAGCTCTGGGGCCAACGTCCTGACTTTC.

A few counts support this clone. This sequence joins TRBV9 and TRBJ2-7; 10 bases fit TRBD2. Germline-derived CDR1 and CDR2 are SGDLS and YYNGEE. The length of the CDR3 is 15 residues. With 3 bases clipped from V and 2 bases from J, the junction kept 5 bases outside the gene matches. The CDR3 is CASSGGTSGTYEQYF. The DNA of the CDR3 is TGTGCCAGCAGCGGTGGTACTAGCGGGACCTACGAGCAGTACTTC.

This clone has just one count. The chain links TRBV29-1 to TRBJ1-6, with no clear D. Germline V gives CDR1 SQVTM, CDR2 ANQGSEA. Trimming removed 7 bases at V and 6 bases at J, with 13 bases between. This CDR3 region has 13 residues. The CDR3 DNA reads TGCAGCGCCGCAGAGGGCGGTAATTCACCCCTCCACTTT. Encoded protein: CSAAEGGNSPLHF.

The V and J genes are TRBV19 and TRBJ1-2; D gene uncertain. V lost 4 bases, J lost 2 bases, and 11 bases lay in between. Germline V lookup: CDR1 LNHDA, CDR2 SQIVND (reference sequence). The CDR3 totals 14 residues. The CDR3 sequence is CASSTTTGNYGYTF. CDR3 coding DNA: TGTGCCAGTAGTACAACCACGGGGAACTATGGCTACACCTTC.

The rearrangement uses TRBV7-9 and TRBJ2-7, with D perhaps matching TRBD1 (6 bases). The germline gives CDR1 SEHNR, CDR2 FQNEAQ (reference sequence). Trimming cost V 5 bases and J 8 bases, with 16 bases left between them. This CDR3 region has 13 residues. DNA for the CDR3: TGTGCCAGCAGCCTCCAGGCCGGGACAAAGCAGTACTTC. Amino acid sequence: CASSLQAGTKQYF. Complete variable domain (other parts from reference TRBV7-9 and TRBJ2-7): DTGVSQNPRHKITKRGQNVTFRCDPISEHNRLYWYRQTLGQGPEFLTYFQNEAQLEKSRLLSDRFSAERPKGSFSTLEIQRTEQGDSAMYLCASSLQAGTKQYFGPGTRLTVT.

In nucleotides, the CDR3 is TGTGCCAGCAGTTTACTTACCCACCAGGGGCTCCTTTATAATTCACCCCTCCACTTT. This gives the protein CASSLLTHQGLLYNSPLHF. The chain combines TRBV28 with TRBJ1-6; perhaps TRBD1 as D (6 bases). V shed 2 bases and J shed 4 bases, with 21 bases lying between them. This CDR3 has 19 residues. Germline V gene data show CDR1 as MDHEN and CDR2 as SYDVKM.

This rearrangement joins TRBV5-1 to TRBJ1-2, with D possibly being TRBD1 (6 bases). The V gene's germline CDR1 is SGHRS and CDR2 YFSETQ. The V gene lost 5 bases and the J gene lost 4 bases, with 21 bases spanning the gap. CDR3 length: 16 residues. The CDR3 nucleotides are TGCGCCAGCAGTAACAGGGAAAGGGGCATAGCCTATGGCTACACCTTC. Translated: CASSNRERGIAYGYTF.

V is TRBV30 and J is TRBJ1-2; tentatively, D is TRBD1 (5 bases). With 0 bases removed from V and 2 bases from J, the gap between germline ends came to 16 bases. Germline lookup yields CDR1 GTSNPN and CDR2 SVGIG (reference sequence). The CDR3 extends over 16 amino acids. The CDR3 loop reads CAWSVGVPGGNYGYTF. Here the CDR3 DNA reads TGTGCCTGGAGTGTCGGGGTGCCGGGGGGAAACTATGGCTACACCTTC.

The chain couples TRBV1 to TRBJ2-3; the D call in the table, TRBD2, was not verified against the DNA. TRBV1 is shown as a pseudogene. The CDR3 sequence is 17 residues long. The CDR3 nucleotides are TGCACCAGCAGCCAAGCCCCTCGAGCGGGGTACTCGGATACGCAGTATTTT. It encodes CTSSQAPRAGYSDTQYF.